This T cell receptor beta chain was documented in a study of beta chain features in type 1 diabetes. Study-wide points: The study found moderately but significantly shorter TCRB CDR3s in all four CD4+ subsets of Type 1 diabetes patients.

Isolated RNA was reverse transcribed in full, so expressed TCRB transcripts were sequenced. The data were produced by immunoSEQ multiplex PCR, yet TCRdb's version contains in-frame clones alone and is incomplete. Found here are about 47,000 clones, roughly 40% of them singletons; the top ten hold less than 0.15%. About this clone itself: The antigen remains unidentified.

The CDR3 runs 13 residues. V lost 0 bases to trimming and J lost 7 bases, with 10 bases between them. Germline V gene sequence: CDR1 SGHVS, CDR2 FQNEAQ. The V call is TRBV7-8, the J call TRBJ2-7; D is possibly TRBD2 (5 bases). The sequenced material came from stem cell memory CD4+ T cells from blood. This TCR derives from a man aged 25 to 45 with type 1 diabetes. CDR3 residues: CASSLAGVSEQYF. The CDR3 bases are TGTGCCAGCAGCTTAGCGGGAGTGAGTGAGCAGTACTTC.